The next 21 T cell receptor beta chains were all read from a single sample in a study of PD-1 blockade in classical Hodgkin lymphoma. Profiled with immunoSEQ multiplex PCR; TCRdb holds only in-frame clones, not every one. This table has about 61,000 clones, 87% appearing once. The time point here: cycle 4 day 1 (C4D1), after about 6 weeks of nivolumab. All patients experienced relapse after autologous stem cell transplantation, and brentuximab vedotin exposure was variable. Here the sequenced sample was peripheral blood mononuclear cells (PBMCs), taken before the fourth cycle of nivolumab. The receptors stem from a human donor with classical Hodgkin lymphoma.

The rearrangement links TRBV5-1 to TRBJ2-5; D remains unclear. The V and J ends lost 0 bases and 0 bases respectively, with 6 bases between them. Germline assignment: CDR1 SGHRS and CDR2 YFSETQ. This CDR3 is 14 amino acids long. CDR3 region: CASSLVPDQETQYF. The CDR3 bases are TGCGCCAGCAGCTTGGTGCCAGACCAAGAGACCCAGTACTTC.

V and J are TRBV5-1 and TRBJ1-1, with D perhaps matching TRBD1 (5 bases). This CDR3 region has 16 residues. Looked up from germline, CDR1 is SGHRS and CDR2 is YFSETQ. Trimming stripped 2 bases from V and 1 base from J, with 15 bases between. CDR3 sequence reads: CASSLLPGTANTEAFF. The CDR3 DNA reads TGCGCCAGCAGCTTACTCCCCGGGACGGCGAACACTGAAGCTTTCTTT.

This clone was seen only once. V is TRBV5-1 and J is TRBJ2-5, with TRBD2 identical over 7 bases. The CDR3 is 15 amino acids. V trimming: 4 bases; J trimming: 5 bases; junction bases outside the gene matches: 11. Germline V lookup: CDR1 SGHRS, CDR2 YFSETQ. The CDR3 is CASSLLPGGGETQYF. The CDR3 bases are TGCGCCAGCAGCCTCCTGCCGGGGGGAGGTGAGACCCAGTACTTC.

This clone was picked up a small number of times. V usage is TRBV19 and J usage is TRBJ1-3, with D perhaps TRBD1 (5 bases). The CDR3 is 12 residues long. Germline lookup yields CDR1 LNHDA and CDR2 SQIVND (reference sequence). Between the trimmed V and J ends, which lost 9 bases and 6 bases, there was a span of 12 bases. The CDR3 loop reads CASLTATNTIYF. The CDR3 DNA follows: TGTGCCAGCTTGACAGCTACAAACACCATATATTTT. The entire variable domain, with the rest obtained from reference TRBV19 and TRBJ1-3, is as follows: DGGITQSPKYLFRKEGQNVTLSCEQNLNHDAMYWYRQDPGQGLRLIYYSQIVNDFQKGDIAEGYSVSREKKESFPLTVTSAQKNPTAFYLCASLTATNTIYFGEGSWLTVV.

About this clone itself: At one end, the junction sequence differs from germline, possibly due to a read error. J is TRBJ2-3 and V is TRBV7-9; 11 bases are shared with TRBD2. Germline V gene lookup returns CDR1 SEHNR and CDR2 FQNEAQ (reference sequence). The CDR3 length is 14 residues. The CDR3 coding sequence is TGTGCCAGCAGCCTAGCGGGGGGTTTAGATACGCAGTATTTT. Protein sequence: CASSLAGGLDTQYF.

CDR3 sequence (DNA): TGTGCCAGCAGCCCCGTACAGGGGGCCTCCTACAATGAGCAGTTCTTC. Amino acid sequence: CASSPVQGASYNEQFF. The V and J genes are TRBV21-1 and TRBJ2-1; no check of the table's D call, TRBD1, against the DNA was made. TRBV21-1 counts as a pseudogene. The CDR3 spans 16 residues.

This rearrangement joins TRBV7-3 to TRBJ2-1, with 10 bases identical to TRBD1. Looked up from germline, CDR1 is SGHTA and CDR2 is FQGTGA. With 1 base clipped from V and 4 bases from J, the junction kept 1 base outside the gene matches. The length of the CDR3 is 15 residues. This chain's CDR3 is CASSLRTGGYNEQFF. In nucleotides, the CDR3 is TGTGCCAGCAGCTTAAGGACAGGGGGATACAATGAGCAGTTCTTC.

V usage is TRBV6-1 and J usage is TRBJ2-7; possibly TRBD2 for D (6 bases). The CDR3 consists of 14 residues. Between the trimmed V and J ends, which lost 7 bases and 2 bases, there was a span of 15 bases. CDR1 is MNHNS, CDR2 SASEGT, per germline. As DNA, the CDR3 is TGTGCCAGCAACCGCGGGGTATTTCCCTACGAGCAGTACTTC. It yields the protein CASNRGVFPYEQYF.

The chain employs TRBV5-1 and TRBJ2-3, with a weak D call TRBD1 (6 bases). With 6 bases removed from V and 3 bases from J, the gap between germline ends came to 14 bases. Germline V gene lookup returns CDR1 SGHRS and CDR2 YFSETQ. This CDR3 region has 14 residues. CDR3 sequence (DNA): TGCGCCAGCACCGCCGGGACACCTACAGATACGCAGTATTTT. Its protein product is CASTAGTPTDTQYF.

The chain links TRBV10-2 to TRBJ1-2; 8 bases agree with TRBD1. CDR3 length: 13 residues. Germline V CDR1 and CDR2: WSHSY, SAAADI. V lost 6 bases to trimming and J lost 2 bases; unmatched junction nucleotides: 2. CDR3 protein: CASRGQVNYGYTF. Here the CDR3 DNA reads TGCGCCAGCAGGGGACAGGTGAACTATGGCTACACCTTC.

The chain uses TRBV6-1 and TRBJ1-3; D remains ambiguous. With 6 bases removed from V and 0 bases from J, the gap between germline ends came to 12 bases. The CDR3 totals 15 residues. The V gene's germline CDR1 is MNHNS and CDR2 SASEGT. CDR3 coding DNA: TGTGCCAGCAGCCCCGTAACGGTCTCTGGAAACACCATATATTTT. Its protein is CASSPVTVSGNTIYF.

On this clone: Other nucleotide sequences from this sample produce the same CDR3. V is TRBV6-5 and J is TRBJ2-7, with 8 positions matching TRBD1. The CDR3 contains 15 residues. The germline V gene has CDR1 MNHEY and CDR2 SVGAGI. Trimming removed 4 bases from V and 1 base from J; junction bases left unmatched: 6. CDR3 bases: TGTGCCAGCAGTTCGTCCGGGACAGGTTCCTACGAGCAGTACTTC. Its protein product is CASSSSGTGSYEQYF.

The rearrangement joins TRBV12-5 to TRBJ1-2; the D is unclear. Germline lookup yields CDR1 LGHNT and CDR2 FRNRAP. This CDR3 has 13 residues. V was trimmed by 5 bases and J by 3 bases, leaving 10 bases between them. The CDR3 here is CASGGARYYGYTF. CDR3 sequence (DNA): TGTGCTAGTGGTGGAGCGCGCTACTATGGCTACACCTTC.

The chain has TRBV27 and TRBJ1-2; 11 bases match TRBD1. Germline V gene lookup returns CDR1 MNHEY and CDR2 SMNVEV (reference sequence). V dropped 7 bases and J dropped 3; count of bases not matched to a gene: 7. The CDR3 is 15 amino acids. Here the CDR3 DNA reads TGTGCCAGCACCTTAAGGACAGGGGGCTACTATGGCTACACCTTC. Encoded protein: CASTLRTGGYYGYTF.

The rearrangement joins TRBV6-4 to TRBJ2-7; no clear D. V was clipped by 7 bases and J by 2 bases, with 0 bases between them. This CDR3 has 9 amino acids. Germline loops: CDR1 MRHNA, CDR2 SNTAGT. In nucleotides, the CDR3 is TGTGCCAGCACCTACGAGCAGTACTTC. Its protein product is CASTYEQYF.

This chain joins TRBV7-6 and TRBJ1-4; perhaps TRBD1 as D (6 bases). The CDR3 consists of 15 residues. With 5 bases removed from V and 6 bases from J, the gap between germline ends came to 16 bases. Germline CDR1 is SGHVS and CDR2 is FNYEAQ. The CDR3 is CASSHSRGGDEKLFF. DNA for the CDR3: TGTGCCAGCAGCCATTCGAGGGGGGGGGATGAAAAACTGTTTTTT.

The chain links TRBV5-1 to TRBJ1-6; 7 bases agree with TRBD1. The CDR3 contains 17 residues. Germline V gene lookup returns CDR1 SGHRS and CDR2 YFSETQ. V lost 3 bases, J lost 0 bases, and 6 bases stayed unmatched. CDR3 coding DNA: TGCGCCAGCAGCTCACAGGGGATCCTCTCCTATAATTCACCCCTCCACTTT. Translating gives CASSSQGILSYNSPLHF.

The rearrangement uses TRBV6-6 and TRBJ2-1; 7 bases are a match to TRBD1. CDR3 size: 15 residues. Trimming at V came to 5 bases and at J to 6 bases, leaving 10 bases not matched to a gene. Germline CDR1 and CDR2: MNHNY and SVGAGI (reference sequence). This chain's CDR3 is CASSDGQDRVNEQFF. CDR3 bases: TGTGCCAGCAGTGATGGACAGGATCGGGTCAATGAGCAGTTCTTC.

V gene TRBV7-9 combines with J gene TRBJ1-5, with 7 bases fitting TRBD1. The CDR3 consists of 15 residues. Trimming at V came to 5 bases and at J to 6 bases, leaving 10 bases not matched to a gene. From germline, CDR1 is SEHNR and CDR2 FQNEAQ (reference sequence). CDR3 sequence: CASSPGQATIQPQHF. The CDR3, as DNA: TGTGCCAGCAGCCCAGGACAGGCGACCATTCAGCCCCAGCATTTT.

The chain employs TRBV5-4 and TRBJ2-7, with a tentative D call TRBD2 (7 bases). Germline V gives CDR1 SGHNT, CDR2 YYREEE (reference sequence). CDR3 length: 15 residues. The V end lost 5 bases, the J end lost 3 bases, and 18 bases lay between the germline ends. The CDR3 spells CASSSLSGTYYEQYF. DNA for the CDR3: TGTGCCAGCAGTTCCCTAAGCGGGACATACTACGAGCAGTACTTC.

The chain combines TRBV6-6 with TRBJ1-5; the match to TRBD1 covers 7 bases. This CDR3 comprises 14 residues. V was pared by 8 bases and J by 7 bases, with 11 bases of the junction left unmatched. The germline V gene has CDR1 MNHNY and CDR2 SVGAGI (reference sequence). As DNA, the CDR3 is TGTGCCAGCGGACTCGGGACAGCCTCGCAGCCCCAGCATTTT. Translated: CASGLGTASQPQHF.